This TCR beta chain was identified during a study of blood T cells in healthy people across ages. The authors extracted at least 6 micrograms of total RNA per sample. Remarks on this clonotype: Its cognate antigen is unknown.

Combining a sample-barcoded 5' primer with a J-beta primer mix, a second PCR ran for about 7 to 12 cycles. Each TCR beta cDNA got a 12-nucleotide random molecular identifier. TCRdb ran MiXCR on the 5' RACE reads and lists one entry per CDR3 protein. This sample carries 1.5 million to 2 million distinct CDR3 sequences, roughly two fifths of them seen once, and the ten largest clones take more than 20%. Findings of the study overall: It was held that the diversity estimates obtained from one million T cells were underestimates. Compared with aged donors, long-lived donors showed fewer expanded clones, suggesting selection.

Germline-derived CDR1 and CDR2 are SGHTA and FQGTGA. This CDR3 comprises 16 residues. V dropped 2 bases and J dropped 8 bases, with 19 bases sitting between them. Sequenced: blood. This receptor was identified in a human donor in good health. The chain employs TRBV7-3 and TRBJ2-1, with D maybe TRBD2 (5 bases). The CDR3 nucleotides are TGTGCCAGCAGCTTATTCCTCGCTGCGGGTGGCGATGAGCAGTTCTTC. Protein: CASSLFLAAGGDEQFF. Full variable domain (missing parts from reference TRBV7-3 and TRBJ2-1): GAGVSQTPSNKVTEKGKYVELRCDPISGHTALYWYRQSLGQGPEFLIYFQGTGAADDSGLPNDRFFAVRPEGSVSTLKIQRTERGDSAVYLCASSLFLAAGGDEQFFGPGTRLTVL.